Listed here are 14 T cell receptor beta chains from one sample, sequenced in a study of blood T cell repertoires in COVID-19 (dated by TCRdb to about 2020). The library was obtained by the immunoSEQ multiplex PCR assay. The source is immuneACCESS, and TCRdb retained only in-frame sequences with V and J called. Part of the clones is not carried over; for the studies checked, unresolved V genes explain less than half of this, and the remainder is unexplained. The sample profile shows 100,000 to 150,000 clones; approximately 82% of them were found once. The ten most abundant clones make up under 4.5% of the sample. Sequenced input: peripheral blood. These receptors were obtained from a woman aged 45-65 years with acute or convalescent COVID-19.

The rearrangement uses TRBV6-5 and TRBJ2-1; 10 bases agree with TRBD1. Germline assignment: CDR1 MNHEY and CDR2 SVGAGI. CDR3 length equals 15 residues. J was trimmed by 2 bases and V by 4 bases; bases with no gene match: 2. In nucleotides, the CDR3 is TGTGCCAGCAGTTTGGGACAGGGGACCTACAATGAGCAGTTCTTC. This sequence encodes CASSLGQGTYNEQFF.

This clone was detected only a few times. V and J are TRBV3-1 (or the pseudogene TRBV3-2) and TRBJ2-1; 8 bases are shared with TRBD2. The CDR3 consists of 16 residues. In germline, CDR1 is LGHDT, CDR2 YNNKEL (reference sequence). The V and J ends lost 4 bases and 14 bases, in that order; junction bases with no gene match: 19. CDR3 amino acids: CASSLRGPQAGAPKFF. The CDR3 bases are TGTGCCAGCAGCCTCCGGGGGCCTCAAGCGGGGGCCCCGAAGTTCTTC.

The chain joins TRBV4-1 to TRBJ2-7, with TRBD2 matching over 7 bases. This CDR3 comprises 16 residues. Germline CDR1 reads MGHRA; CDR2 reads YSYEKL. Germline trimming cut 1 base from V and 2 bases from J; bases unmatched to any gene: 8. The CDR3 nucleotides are TGCGCCAGCAGCCAAGTTATTCCTCGGGGGGCCTACGAGCAGTACTTC. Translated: CASSQVIPRGAYEQYF.

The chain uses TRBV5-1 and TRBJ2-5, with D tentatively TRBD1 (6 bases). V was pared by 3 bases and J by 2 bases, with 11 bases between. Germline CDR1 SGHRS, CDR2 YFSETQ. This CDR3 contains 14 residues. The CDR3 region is CASSSWGQQETQYF. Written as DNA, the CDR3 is TGCGCCAGCAGCTCGTGGGGACAACAAGAGACCCAGTACTTC.

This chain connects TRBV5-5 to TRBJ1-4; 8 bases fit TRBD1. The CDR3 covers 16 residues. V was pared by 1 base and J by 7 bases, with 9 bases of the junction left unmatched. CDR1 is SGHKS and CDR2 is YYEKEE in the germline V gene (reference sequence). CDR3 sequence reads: CASSLWAGGSVEKLFF. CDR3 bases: TGTGCCAGCAGCTTGTGGGCAGGGGGCTCGGTTGAAAAACTGTTTTTT.

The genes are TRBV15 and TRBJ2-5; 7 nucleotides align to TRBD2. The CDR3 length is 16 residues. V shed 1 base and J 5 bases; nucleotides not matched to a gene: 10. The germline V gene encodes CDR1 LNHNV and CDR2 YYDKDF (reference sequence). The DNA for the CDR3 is TGTGCCACCAGCAGAGTCGGGGGAGGGCCCTTCGAGACCCAGTACTTC. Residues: CATSRVGGGPFETQYF.

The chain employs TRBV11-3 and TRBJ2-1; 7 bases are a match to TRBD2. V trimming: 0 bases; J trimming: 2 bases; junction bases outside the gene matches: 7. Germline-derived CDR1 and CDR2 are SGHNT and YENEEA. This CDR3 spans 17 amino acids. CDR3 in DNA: TGTGCCAGCAGCTTAGATCTAAGCGGGGAGGCCTACAATGAGCAGTTCTTC. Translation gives CASSLDLSGEAYNEQFF.

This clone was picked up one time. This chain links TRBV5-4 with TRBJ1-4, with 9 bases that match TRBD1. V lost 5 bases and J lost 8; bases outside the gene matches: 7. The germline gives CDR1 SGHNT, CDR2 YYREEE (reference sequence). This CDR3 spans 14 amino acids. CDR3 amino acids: CASSFTGGEEKLFF. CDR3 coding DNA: TGTGCCAGCAGTTTTACAGGGGGCGAAGAAAAACTGTTTTTT.

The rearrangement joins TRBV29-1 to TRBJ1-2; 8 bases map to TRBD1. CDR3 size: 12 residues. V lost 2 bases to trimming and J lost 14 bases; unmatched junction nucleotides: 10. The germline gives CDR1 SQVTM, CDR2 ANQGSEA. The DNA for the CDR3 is TGCAGCGTTGAACAGGCGGACAGGGCGCGAACCTTC. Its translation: CSVEQADRARTF.

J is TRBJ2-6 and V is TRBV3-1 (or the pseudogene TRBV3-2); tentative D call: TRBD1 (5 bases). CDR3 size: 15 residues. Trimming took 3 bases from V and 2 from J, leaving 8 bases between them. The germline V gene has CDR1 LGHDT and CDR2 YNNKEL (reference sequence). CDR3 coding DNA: TGTGCCAGCAGCCACAGGGTGGCTGGGGCCAACGTCCTGACTTTC. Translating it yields CASSHRVAGANVLTF.

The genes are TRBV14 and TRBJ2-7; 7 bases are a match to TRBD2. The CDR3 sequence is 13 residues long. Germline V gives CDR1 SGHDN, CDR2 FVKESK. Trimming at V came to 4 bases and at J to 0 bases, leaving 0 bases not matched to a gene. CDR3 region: CASSRGGSYEQYF. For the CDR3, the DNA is TGTGCCAGCAGCCGCGGGGGCTCCTACGAGCAGTACTTC.

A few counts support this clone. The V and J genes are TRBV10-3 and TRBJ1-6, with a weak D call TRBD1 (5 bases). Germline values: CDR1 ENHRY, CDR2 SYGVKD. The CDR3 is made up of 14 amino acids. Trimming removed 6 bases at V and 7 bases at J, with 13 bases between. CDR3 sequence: CAIRATAPNSPLHF. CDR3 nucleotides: TGTGCCATCAGGGCGACAGCCCCGAATTCACCCCTCCACTTT.

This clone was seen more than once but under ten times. DNA for the CDR3: TGTGCCAGCACTACAGGCTTCTCGGATTCACCCCTCCACTTT. It encodes CASTTGFSDSPLHF. The chain is built from TRBV3-1 (or the pseudogene TRBV3-2) and TRBJ1-6; weak D call: TRBD1 (5 bases). The germline V and J ends were trimmed by 7 bases and 8 bases, with 15 bases remaining between them. Per the germline V gene, CDR1 is LGHDT and CDR2 is YNNKEL (reference sequence). This CDR3 has 14 amino acids.

The CDR3 DNA follows: TGTGCCAGCAGCTTGGTCGACAGACTCACAGATACGCAGTATTTT. Amino acid sequence: CASSLVDRLTDTQYF. This sequence joins TRBV5-8 and TRBJ2-3, with D possibly being TRBD1 (5 bases). Trimming cost V 0 bases and J 2 bases, with 10 bases left between them. The CDR3 totals 15 residues. Germline V CDR1 and CDR2: SGHTS, YDEGEE.